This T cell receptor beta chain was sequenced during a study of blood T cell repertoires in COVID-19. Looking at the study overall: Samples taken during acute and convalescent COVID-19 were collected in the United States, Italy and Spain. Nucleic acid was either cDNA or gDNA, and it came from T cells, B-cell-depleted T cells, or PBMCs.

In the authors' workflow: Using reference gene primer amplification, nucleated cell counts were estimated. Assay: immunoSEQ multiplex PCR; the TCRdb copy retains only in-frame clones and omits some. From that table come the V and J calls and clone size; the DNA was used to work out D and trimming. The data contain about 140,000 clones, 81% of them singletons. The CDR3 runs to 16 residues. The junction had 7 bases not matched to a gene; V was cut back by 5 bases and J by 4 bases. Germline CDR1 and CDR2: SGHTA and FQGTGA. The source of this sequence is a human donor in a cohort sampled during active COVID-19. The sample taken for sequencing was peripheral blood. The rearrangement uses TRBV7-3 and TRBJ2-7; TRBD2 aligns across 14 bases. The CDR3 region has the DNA TGTGCCAGCAGCGAAACCGGGACTAGCGGGAGATACGAGCAGTACTTC. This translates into CASSETGTSGRYEQYF.